Following are 2 T cell receptor beta chains from one sample sequenced in a study of beta chain features in type 1 diabetes. Since all of the isolated RNA was reverse transcribed, expressed TCRB transcripts were what got sequenced. This table comes from immunoSEQ multiplex PCR, and its TCRdb copy is limited to in-frame clones, with some not included. The sample gives under 950,000 clones, roughly 15% of which show up once; roughly 0.025% is in the top ten. Sequenced sample: naive CD4+ T cells from blood. All receptors derive from a young woman in good health.

This clone was found a few times. Different DNA sequences within this sample yield the same CDR3. The rearrangement joins TRBV4-2 to TRBJ2-7, with D possibly being TRBD1 (6 bases). The CDR3 contains 13 residues. V dropped 1 base and J dropped 6 bases, with 10 bases sitting between them. Germline V gene sequence: CDR1 LGHNA, CDR2 YNFKEQ. CDR3 in DNA: TGTGCCAGCAGCCAAGTGGACAGACCCGAGCAGTACTTC. Encoded protein: CASSQVDRPEQYF.

V is TRBV29-1 and J is TRBJ2-5; 7 positions agree with TRBD1. The CDR3 runs 13 residues. Per germline, CDR1 SQVTM and CDR2 ANQGSEA. Losses at the gene ends were 6 bases for V and 3 bases for J; bases not matched to a gene: 7. The CDR3 DNA follows: TGCAGCGTGGCTGGGACAGCAAAAGAGACCCAGTACTTC. Residues: CSVAGTAKETQYF.